This T cell receptor (beta chain) is from a study of prognosis after radiotherapy for stage I lung cancer. General observations from the study: Lower Shannon entropy values were found after stereotactic body radiation therapy in patients who developed distant metastases.

Per the germline V gene, CDR1 is SGHDT and CDR2 is YYEEEE. Trimming pared 3 bases from V and 2 bases from J, leaving 13 bases between. The CDR3 extends over 15 amino acids. This clonotype was seen only a few times. The antigen is unknown. Being one base from a much bigger clone, this may be a read error. Genomic DNA served as the source from which two-round multiplex PCR generated TCR beta CDR3 amplicons. Initially, in first-round PCR, primers specific to each TRBV and TRBJ gene were used. TCRdb recomputed calls from the multiplex PCR reads with MiXCR, one row per CDR3 protein. The data hold around 30,000 distinct CDR3 sequences, with around 29% observed a single time.

Specimen: PBMCs, collected before or after stereotactic body radiation therapy (not recorded which). This chain connects TRBV5-6 to TRBJ2-3; maybe TRBD1 (5 bases). The TCR was taken from a donor older than 45 with non-small cell lung cancer. The CDR3 reads CASSSGIAHTDTQYF. CDR3 coding DNA: TGTGCCAGCAGCTCAGGGATCGCCCACACAGATACGCAGTATTTT.